This TCR beta chain was retrieved from a study of T cell repertoires in cytomegalovirus infection. Study-wide context: Well-studied HLA-B-restricted epitopes and recently identified HLA-C-restricted epitopes of CMV were both used in the study. Matching HLA type, along with CMV infection, was indicated by public TCR beta signatures. Study-wide points: What dominated the ex vivo response were HLA-C-restricted CMV-specific TCR beta clonotypes. Summed public TCR beta family frequency identified CMV carriers bearing the relevant HLA.

For this clonotype: The antigen is not known.

In TCRdb, the reads were re-called with MiXCR into one record per CDR3 protein. Of roughly 200,000 distinct CDR3 sequences listed, 38% are singletons. V was clipped by 3 bases and J by 4 bases, with 10 bases between them. This CDR3 spans 13 amino acids. Sequences were derived from CD8+ T cells from cultured PBMCs, sampled from culture after CMV antigen stimulation. This chain joins TRBV12-3 or TRBV12-4 and TRBJ2-7, with unresolved D. The clonotype originates from a human donor in good health (CMV status not recorded). Some clones in this sample may be carry-over from other donors' samples. CDR3 DNA sequence: TGTGCCAGCAGTTTGTCCCGGTTGTACGAGCAGTACTTC. Residues: CASSLSRLYEQYF.